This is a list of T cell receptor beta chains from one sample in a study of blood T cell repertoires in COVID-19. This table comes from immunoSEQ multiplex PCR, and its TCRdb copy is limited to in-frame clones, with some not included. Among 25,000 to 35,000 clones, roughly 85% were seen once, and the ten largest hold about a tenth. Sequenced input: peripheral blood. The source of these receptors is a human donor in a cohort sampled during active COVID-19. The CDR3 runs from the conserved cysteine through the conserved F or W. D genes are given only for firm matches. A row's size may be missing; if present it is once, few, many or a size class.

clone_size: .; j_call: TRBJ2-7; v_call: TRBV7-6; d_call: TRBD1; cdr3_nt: TGTGCCAGCAGCTTAGCGGGCCACTCCGGGACAGGGATATACGAGCAGTACTTC; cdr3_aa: CASSLAGHSGTGIYEQYF
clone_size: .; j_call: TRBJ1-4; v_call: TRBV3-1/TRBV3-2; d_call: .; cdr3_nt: TGTGCCAGCAGCCAACGGACAGAAGCAAAACTGTTTTTT; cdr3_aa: CASSQRTEAKLFF
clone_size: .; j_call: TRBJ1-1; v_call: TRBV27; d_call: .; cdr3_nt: TGTGCCAGCAGTCCAACTGAGGGATGGGAAGCTTTCTTT; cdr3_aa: CASSPTEGWEAFF
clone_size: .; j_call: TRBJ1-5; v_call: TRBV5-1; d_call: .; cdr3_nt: TGCGCCAGCAGCGAAGGGAGTAGCAATCAGCCCCAGCATTTT; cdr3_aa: CASSEGSSNQPQHF
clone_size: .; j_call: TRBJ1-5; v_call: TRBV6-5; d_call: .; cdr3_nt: TGTGCCAGCAGTTCCAGGGACGGGGGTAGCAATCAGCCCCAGCATTTT; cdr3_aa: CASSSRDGGSNQPQHF
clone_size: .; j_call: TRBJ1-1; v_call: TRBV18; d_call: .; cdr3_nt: TGTGCCAGCTCAGGCGGGAGGACTGAAGCTTTCTTT; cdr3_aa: CASSGGRTEAFF
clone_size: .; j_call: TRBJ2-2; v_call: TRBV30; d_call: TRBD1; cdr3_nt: TGTGCCTTCTCACAGGGGCCCCTCGCCGGGGAGCTGTTTTTT; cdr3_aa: CAFSQGPLAGELFF
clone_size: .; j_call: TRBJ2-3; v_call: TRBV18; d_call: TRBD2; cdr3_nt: TGTGCCAGCTCACCGATCACCGCCCCGGTAGCGGGGAACACAGATACGCAGTATTTT; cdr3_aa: CASSPITAPVAGNTDTQYF
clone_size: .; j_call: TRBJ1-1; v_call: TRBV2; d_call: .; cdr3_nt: TGTGCCAGCATCGCAGGAGGGGTCCGGAGCACTGAAGCTTTCTTT; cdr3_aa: CASIAGGVRSTEAFF
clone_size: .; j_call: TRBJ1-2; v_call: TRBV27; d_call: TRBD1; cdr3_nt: TGTGCCAAATGGGACAGCTGTATTCTTAACTATGGCTACACCTTC; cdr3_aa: CAKWDSCILNYGYTF
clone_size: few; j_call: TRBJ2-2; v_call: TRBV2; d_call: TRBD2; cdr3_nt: TGTGCCAGCAGTATAACGGGGGGTAACACCGGGGAGCTGTTTTTT; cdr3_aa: CASSITGGNTGELFF
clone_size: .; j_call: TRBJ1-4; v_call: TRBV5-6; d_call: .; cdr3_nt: TGTGCCAGCAGCTTGGCCTCGAGGGATGAAAAACTGTTTTTT; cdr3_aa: CASSLASRDEKLFF
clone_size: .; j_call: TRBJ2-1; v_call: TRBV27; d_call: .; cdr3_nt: TGTGCCAGCAGTTCGTTCGCGGCGGCTACCTACAATGAGCAGTTCTTC; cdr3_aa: CASSSFAAATYNEQFF
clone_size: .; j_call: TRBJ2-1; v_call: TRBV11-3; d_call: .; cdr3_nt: TGTGCCAGCAGCTTAGGTCAGGCTGACGAGCAGTTCTTC; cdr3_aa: CASSLGQADEQFF
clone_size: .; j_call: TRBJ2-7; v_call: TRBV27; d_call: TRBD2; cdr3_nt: TGTGCCAGCAGTTTATCGAGACTAGCGAGCAACGAGCAGTACTTC; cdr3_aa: CASSLSRLASNEQYF
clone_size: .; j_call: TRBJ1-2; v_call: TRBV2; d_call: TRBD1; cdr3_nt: TGTGTCAGCAGTGTAAACAGGGGTACAGGCTACACCTTC; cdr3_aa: CVSSVNRGTGYTF
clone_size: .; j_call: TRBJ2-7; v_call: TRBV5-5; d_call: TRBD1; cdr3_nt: TGTGCCAGCACCTTTGGGACAGGGGTTGGCGAGCAGTACTTC; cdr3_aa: CASTFGTGVGEQYF
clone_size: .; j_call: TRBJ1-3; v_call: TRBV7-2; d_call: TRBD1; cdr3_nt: TGTGCCAGCAGCCCCCGGGACAGCTCTGGAAACACCATATATTTT; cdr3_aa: CASSPRDSSGNTIYF
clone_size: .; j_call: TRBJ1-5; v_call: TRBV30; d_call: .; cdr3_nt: TGTGCCTGGAGTGTTCGTGGGCAGGGGCCCTTCAATCAGCCCCAGCATTTT; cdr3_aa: CAWSVRGQGPFNQPQHF
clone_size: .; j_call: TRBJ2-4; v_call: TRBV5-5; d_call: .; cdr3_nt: TGTGCCAGCAGCTCCACTCGACAGCAAAACATTCAGTACTTC; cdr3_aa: CASSSTRQQNIQYF
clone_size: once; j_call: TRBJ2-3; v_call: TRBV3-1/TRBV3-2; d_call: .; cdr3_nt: TGTGCCAGCAGCCAGGAACAGATCACAGATACGCAGTATTTT; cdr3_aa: CASSQEQITDTQYF
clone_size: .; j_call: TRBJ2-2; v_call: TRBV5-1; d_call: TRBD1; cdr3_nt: TGCGCCAGCAGCTTGAGGACAGGGGGCTCCGGGGAGCTGTTTTTT; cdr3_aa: CASSLRTGGSGELFF
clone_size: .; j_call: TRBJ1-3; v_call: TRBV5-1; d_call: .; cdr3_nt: TGCGCCAGCAGCTGGGGACTCTCTGGAAACACCATATATTTT; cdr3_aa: CASSWGLSGNTIYF
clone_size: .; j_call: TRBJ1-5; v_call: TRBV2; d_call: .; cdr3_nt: TGTGCCAGCAGTGAGCAGGCCGTCTCGCGGCCCCAGCATTTT; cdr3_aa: CASSEQAVSRPQHF
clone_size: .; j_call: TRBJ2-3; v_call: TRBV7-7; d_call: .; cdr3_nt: TGTGCTAGCAGCCTAGGGGCAGGAGGAGCTGGTACGCAGTATTTT; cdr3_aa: CASSLGAGGAGTQYF
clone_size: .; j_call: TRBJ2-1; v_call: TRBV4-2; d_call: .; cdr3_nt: TGTGCCAGCAGCCAAGGGGGTAGCGGAGACAATGAGCAGTTCTTC; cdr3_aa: CASSQGGSGDNEQFF
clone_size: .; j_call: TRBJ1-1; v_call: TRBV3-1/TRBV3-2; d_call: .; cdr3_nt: TGTGCCACCAGTGCGGGGGGCAACACTGAAGCTTTCTTT; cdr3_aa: CATSAGGNTEAFF
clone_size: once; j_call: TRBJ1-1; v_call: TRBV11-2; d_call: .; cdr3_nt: TGTGCCAGCAGCTTAGTCCAGGGTTCGGCTGAAGCTTTCTTT; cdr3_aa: CASSLVQGSAEAFF
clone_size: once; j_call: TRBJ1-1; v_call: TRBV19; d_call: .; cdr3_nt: TGTGCCAGTAGTGACAGCCTGAACACTGAAGCTTTCTTT; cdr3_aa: CASSDSLNTEAFF
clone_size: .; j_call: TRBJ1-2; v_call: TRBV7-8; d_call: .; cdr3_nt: TGTGCCAGCAGCCCTCAAACGATATGGCCTAACTATGGCTACACCTTC; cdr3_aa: CASSPQTIWPNYGYTF
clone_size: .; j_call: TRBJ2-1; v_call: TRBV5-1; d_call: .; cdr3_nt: TGCGCCAGCAGCTTAGCTAACGGTGAGCAGTTCTTC; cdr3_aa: CASSLANGEQFF
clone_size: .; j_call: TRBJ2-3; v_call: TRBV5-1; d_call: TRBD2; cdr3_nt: TGCGCCAGCAGCGGCCGGGCGCGGGGGGGCACAGATACGCAGTATTTT; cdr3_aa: CASSGRARGGTDTQYF
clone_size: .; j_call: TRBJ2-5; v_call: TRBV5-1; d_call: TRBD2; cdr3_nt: TGCGCCAGCAGCTTTTCGGGGGGGCTCGCGGAGACCCAGTACTTC; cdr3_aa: CASSFSGGLAETQYF
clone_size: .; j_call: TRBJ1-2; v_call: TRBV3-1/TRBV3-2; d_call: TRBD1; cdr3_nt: TGTGCCAGCAGCGATATACAGGGGGCCAACTATGGCTACACCTTC; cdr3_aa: CASSDIQGANYGYTF
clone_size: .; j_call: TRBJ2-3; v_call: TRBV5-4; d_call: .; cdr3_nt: TGTGCCAGCAGCCGGACTAGCACAGATACGCAGTATTTT; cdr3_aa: CASSRTSTDTQYF
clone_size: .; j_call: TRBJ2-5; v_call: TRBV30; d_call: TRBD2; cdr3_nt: TGTGCCTGGAGTTTAGCGGGAGGGCGGGGAGAGACCCAGTACTTC; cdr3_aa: CAWSLAGGRGETQYF
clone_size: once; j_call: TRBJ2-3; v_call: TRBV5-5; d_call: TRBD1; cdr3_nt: TGTGCCAGCAGCTTCGACAGGGGGAGAGATACGCAGTATTTT; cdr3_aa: CASSFDRGRDTQYF
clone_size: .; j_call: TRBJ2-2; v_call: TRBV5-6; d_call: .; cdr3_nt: TGTGCCAGCAGCAATTTACTCCCCGGGGAGCTGTTTTTT; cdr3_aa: CASSNLLPGELFF
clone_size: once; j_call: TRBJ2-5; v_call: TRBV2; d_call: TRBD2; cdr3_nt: TGTGCCAGCAGGGTCCGTGAGACTAGCGGGGGCTCGGAGACCCAGTACTTC; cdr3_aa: CASRVRETSGGSETQYF
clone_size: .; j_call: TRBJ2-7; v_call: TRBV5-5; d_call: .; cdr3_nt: TGTGCCAGCAGCTTGGGGGGGCATGGCCCCTACGAGCAGTACTTC; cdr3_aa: CASSLGGHGPYEQYF
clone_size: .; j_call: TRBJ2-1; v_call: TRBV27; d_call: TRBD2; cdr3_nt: TGTGCCAGCAGTACACGTCCCCCGGGACTAGCGGGGGGCAATGAGCAGTTCTTC; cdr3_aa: CASSTRPPGLAGGNEQFF